This T cell receptor (beta chain) was captured in a study of T cell repertoires in ileal Crohn's disease. Study-level background: M6 samples are neoterminal ileum biopsies from postoperative colonoscopy.

The study, taken as a whole, reports: Clonality above 26.8% at surgery always came with endoscopic recurrence.

Profiled with immunoSEQ multiplex PCR; TCRdb holds only in-frame clones, not every one. The data hold 11,000 or so clones, with about 82% observed a single time. Specified time point: neoterminal ileum biopsy at postoperative endoscopy, about 6 months after surgery. Patients were adults with ileal or ileocolonic Crohn's disease needing resection. Regarding this clone: What it binds is unknown.

Sequencing was carried out using ileal tissue. This receptor was taken from an adult with Crohn's disease.

The CDR3 here is CASSKNRASFGYTF. The DNA for the CDR3 is TGTGCCAGTAGCAAAAACAGGGCCAGCTTTGGCTACACCTTC. The rearrangement joins TRBV19 to TRBJ1-2; TRBD1 might be the D (6 bases). V was clipped by 6 bases and J by 7 bases, with 18 bases between them. The length of the CDR3 is 14 residues. Germline V gene sequence: CDR1 LNHDA, CDR2 SQIVND (reference sequence).